This T cell receptor beta chain was sequenced for a study of blood T cell repertoires in COVID-19. Study as a whole: COVID-19 samples, acute and convalescent, were from the United States, Italy and Spain.

The CDR3 has 12 amino acids. CDR1 and CDR2 (germline): MNHEY, SVGEGT. Per the original data handling: Counts of nucleated cells, estimated from reference gene primer amplification, were obtained. The protocol was immunoSEQ multiplex PCR, while the TCRdb copy is restricted to in-frame clones and leaves out a portion. The V and J calls and clone size are taken from that table; D and trimming were inferred from the DNA. The profile covers 300,000 to 400,000 clones, with roughly 90% appearing a single time and roughly 4% taken by the ten largest. The chain is built from TRBV6-2 or TRBV6-3 and TRBJ1-4; D gene uncertain. The end of the DNA is better explained by TRBJ2-2, so the J call may be wrong. What was sequenced was peripheral blood. The source of this sequence is a woman between 50 and 59 years old with active or convalescent COVID-19. The CDR3 is CASSRTTGELFF. The CDR3 region has the DNA TGTGCCAGCAGTAGAACGACAGGGGAGCTGTTTTTT.